This TCR beta chain was profiled in a study of T cells in Graves' hyperthyroidism and ophthalmopathy. TCR beta CDR3 region amplification was performed from RNA transcripts. During a first-round RT-PCR of the TCR CDR3, the HTBI primer set was used. TCRdb independently ran MiXCR on the multiplex PCR reads; one entry per CDR3 protein. The data contain 600,000 or so distinct CDR3 sequences, roughly 14% of them seen just once; the ten biggest clones take up approximately 12%. V lost 3 bases, J lost 5 bases, and 13 bases lay in between. The V gene's germline CDR1 is MNHEY and CDR2 SMNVEV (reference sequence). This CDR3 contains 14 residues. This clonotype turned up a few times. Its antigen is undetermined. Diagnostic assessment was based on clinical symptoms, serum thyroxine and TRAb, thyroid ultrasound and orbital computed tomography. The authors obtained PBMCs from around 11 ml of fresh peripheral blood.

The study, taken as a whole, reports: Blood also held most thyroid clonotypes expanded beyond 0.001.

Sequenced input: blood. This chain links TRBV27 with TRBJ1-1, with D tentatively TRBD1 (6 bases). This clonotype was sampled from a woman between 45 and 65 years old with Graves' ophthalmopathy. This CDR3 is CASSFLRTETEAFF. The CDR3 nucleotides are TGTGCCAGCAGTTTCCTCCGGACAGAGACTGAAGCTTTCTTT.